This TCR beta chain was sequenced in a study of blood T cell repertoires in COVID-19. Some clones are missing from TCRdb's copy, which holds only in-frame ones; the method was immunoSEQ multiplex PCR. Here the sample spans more than 250,000 clones, roughly 84% being singletons. This CDR3 has 11 amino acids. V was clipped by 6 bases and J by 12 bases, with 12 bases between them. CDR1 MNHEY and CDR2 SVGEGT come from the germline V gene. Sequenced material: peripheral blood. The rearrangement joins TRBV6-2 or TRBV6-3 to TRBJ2-1; weak D call: TRBD2 (6 bases). The source of this sequence is a middle-aged man with active or convalescent COVID-19. Here the CDR3 DNA reads TGTGCCAGCAGCCTCGGGGGAGGGCAGTTCTTC. Translated: CASSLGGGQFF.